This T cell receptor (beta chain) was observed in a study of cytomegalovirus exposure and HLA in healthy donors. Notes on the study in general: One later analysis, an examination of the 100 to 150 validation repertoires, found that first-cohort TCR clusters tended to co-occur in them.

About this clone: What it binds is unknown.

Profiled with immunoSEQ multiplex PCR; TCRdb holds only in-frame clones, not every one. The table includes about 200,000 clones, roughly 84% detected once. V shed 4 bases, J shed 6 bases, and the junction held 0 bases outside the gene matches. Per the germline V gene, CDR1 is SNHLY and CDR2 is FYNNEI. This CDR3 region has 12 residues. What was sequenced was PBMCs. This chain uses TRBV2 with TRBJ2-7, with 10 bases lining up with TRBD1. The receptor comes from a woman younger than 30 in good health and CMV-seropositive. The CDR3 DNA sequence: TGTGCCAGCAGTGGGACAGGGGGCGAGCAGTACTTC. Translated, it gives CASSGTGGEQYF.